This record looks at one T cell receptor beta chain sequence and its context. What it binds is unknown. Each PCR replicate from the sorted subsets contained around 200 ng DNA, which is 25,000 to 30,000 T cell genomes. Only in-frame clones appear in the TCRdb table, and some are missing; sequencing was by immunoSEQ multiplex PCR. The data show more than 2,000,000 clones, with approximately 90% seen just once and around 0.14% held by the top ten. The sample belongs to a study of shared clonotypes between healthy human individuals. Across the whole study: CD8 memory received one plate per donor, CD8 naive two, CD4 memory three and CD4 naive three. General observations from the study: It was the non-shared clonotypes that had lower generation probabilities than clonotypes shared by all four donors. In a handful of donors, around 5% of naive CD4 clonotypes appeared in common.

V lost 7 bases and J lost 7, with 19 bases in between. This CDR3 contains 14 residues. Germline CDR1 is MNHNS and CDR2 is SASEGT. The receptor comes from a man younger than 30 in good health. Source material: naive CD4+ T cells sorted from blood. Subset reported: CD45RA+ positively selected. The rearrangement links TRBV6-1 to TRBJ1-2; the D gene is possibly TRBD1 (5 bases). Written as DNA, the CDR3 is TGTGCCAGCACCCCGAGGGGCGCAGAGTCTGGCTACACCTTC. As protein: CASTPRGAESGYTF.